Following are 28 T cell receptor beta chains from one sample sequenced in a study of breast tumors, draining lymph nodes, adjacent tissues. TCRdb re-called the multiplex PCR reads through MiXCR, storing one row per CDR3 protein. The data hold 140,000 or so distinct CDR3 sequences, with approximately 32% observed a single time. Axillary draining lymph nodes of breast cancer patients supplied the node samples. The sample taken for sequencing was axillary lymph node tissue. The receptors derive from a female donor with breast cancer. Some clones in this sample may be carry-over from other donors' samples.

In this sample, this clonotype turned up many times. This rearrangement joins TRBV6-5 to TRBJ2-1, with 7 nucleotides matching TRBD2. CDR1 and CDR2 (germline): MNHEY, SVGAGI. V trimming: 7 bases; J trimming: 9 bases; junction bases outside the gene matches: 15. This CDR3 is built from 15 residues. In DNA form, the CDR3 reads TGTGCCAGCAAATCCGTAGGGACTATCTCGGGTGAGCAGTTCTTC. Its translation: CASKSVGTISGEQFF.

This clonotype was picked up many times. The chain uses TRBV4-1 and TRBJ2-5, with D uncertain. Trimming cost V 2 bases and J 5 bases, with 15 bases left between them. The CDR3 totals 15 residues. Looked up from germline, CDR1 is MGHRA and CDR2 is YSYEKL. This chain's CDR3 is CASSQTRTFLETQYF. In DNA form, the CDR3 reads TGCGCCAGCAGCCAAACAAGGACCTTTTTGGAGACCCAGTACTTC.

This clonotype was observed at least ten times. The chain joins TRBV29-1 to TRBJ2-2; D unresolved. The CDR3 sequence is 14 residues long. Trimming left V 4 bases short and J 1 base short, with 10 bases between. Per the germline V gene, CDR1 is SQVTM and CDR2 is ANQGSEA. DNA of the CDR3: TGCAGCGTTGTGGTCCAGCTGAACACCGGGGAGCTGTTTTTT. Its protein is CSVVVQLNTGELFF.

This clonotype was seen repeatedly, ten times or more. The rearrangement links TRBV2 to TRBJ1-2, with D uncertain. The V gene's germline CDR1 is SNHLY and CDR2 FYNNEI. The CDR3 length is 14 residues. Trimming removed 7 bases at V and 1 base at J, with 13 bases between. CDR3 DNA sequence: TGTGCCAGCAAGAGGGAAGAAGGTAACTATGGCTACACCTTC. The encoded protein is CASKREEGNYGYTF. Supplemented by reference TRBV2 and TRBJ1-2, the full variable domain reads EPEVTQTPSHQVTQMGQEVILRCVPISNHLYFYWYRQILGQKVEFLVSFYNNEISEKSEIFDDQFSVERPDGSNFTLKIRSTKLEDSAMYFCASKREEGNYGYTFGSGTRLTVV.

This clonotype was seen many times. The chain employs TRBV20-1 and TRBJ2-5; 7 nucleotides match TRBD1. V was pared by 2 bases and J by 3 bases, with 3 bases of the junction left unmatched. Germline CDR1 DFQATT, CDR2 SNEGSKA (reference sequence). The CDR3 is made up of 13 amino acids. Written as DNA, the CDR3 is TGCAGTGCTAGAAGGGACAGCAAAGAGACCCAGTACTTC. Translated, it gives CSARRDSKETQYF.

The sample holds many counts of this clonotype. The gene calls are TRBV2 and TRBJ2-2, with D unresolved. Trimming pared 5 bases from V and 5 bases from J, leaving 9 bases between. CDR3 length: 13 amino acids. Per the germline V gene, CDR1 is SNHLY and CDR2 is FYNNEI. CDR3 amino acids: CASSPGLTGELFF. Written as DNA, the CDR3 is TGTGCCAGCAGTCCGGGCCTAACCGGGGAGCTGTTTTTT. Based on the CDR3 plus reference TRBV2 and TRBJ2-2, the full variable domain is EPEVTQTPSHQVTQMGQEVILRCVPISNHLYFYWYRQILGQKVEFLVSFYNNEISEKSEIFDDQFSVERPDGSNFTLKIRSTKLEDSAMYFCASSPGLTGELFFGEGSRLTVL.

This clonotype was counted at least ten times. The rearrangement joins TRBV6-5 to TRBJ1-5; D is unclear. V lost 2 bases and J 5 bases, leaving 7 bases between the germline ends. The germline V gene encodes CDR1 MNHEY and CDR2 SVGAGI. This CDR3 comprises 13 residues. The CDR3 DNA sequence: TGTGCCAGCAGTTACGGCCTATATCAGCCCCAGCATTTT. Encoded protein: CASSYGLYQPQHF.

This clonotype has just a few counts. A read error is possible here, since a much larger clone lies one base away. V is TRBV20-1 and J is TRBJ1-5; D is unclear. CDR3 length: 16 residues. Deletions cut 2 bases from V and 5 bases from J, with 19 bases between. Germline V gene data show CDR1 as DFQATT and CDR2 as SNEGSKA (reference sequence). CDR3 DNA sequence: TGCAGTGCTAGACCCGCGGTCGGGCGAACCGATCAGCCCCAGCATTTT. It yields the protein CSARPAVGRTDQPQHF.

With regard to this clonotype: A read error is likely, as this CDR3 ends without the conserved phenylalanine or tryptophan. The chain employs TRBV11-2 and TRBJ1-4, with unresolved D. This CDR3 is 14 amino acids long. Trimming took off 6 bases at V and 3 bases at J, with 11 bases between the two ends. Germline assignment: CDR1 SGHAT and CDR2 FQNNGV. DNA of the CDR3: TGTGCCAGCAGTCAGCACCCGGCTAATGAAAAACTGTTTTCT. Translation: CASSQHPANEKLFS.

The chain combines TRBV29-1 with TRBJ1-3; the D is unclear. Trimming removed 6 bases from V and 4 bases from J, with 7 bases in between. CDR1 is SQVTM and CDR2 is ANQGSEA in the germline V gene. The CDR3 has 11 residues. The CDR3 DNA sequence: TGCAGCGTATCGGGAGGAAACACCATATATTTT. Translated: CSVSGGNTIYF.

Many counts were recorded for this clonotype. The V and J genes are TRBV4-2 and TRBJ2-1, with 11 bases identical to TRBD1. The CDR3 contains 16 residues. CDR1 LGHNA and CDR2 YNFKEQ come from the germline V gene. With V trimmed by 5 bases and J by 0 bases, 3 bases remained unmatched. This CDR3 reads CASSSGTGGSYNEQFF. CDR3 coding DNA: TGTGCCAGCAGCTCTGGGACAGGGGGCTCCTACAATGAGCAGTTCTTC.

There are a few counts of this clonotype. V is TRBV5-1 and J is TRBJ1-1; a weak D match, TRBD1 (6 bases). Germline CDR1 and CDR2: SGHRS and YFSETQ. V shed 2 bases and J shed 2 bases, with 10 bases lying between them. The CDR3 runs 14 residues. CDR3 DNA: TGCGCCAGCAGCTTCGCAGGGGATAACACTGAAGCTTTCTTT. It codes for CASSFAGDNTEAFF.

This clonotype was found many times. The rearrangement uses TRBV5-6 and TRBJ2-5; 7 nucleotides match TRBD1. The CDR3 has 16 amino acids. Germline lookup yields CDR1 SGHDT and CDR2 YYEEEE. Losses at the gene ends were 1 base for V and 5 bases for J; bases not matched to a gene: 11. The CDR3 is CASSLRGQTPKETQYF. Written as DNA, the CDR3 is TGTGCCAGCAGCTTGAGGGGACAGACGCCAAAGGAGACCCAGTACTTC. Complete variable domain (other parts from reference TRBV5-6 and TRBJ2-5): DAGVTQSPTHLIKTRGQQVTLRCSPKSGHDTVSWYQQALGQGPQFIFQYYEEEERQRGNFPDRFSGHQFPNYSSELNVNALLLGDSALYLCASSLRGQTPKETQYFGPGTRLLVL.

This clonotype has at least ten counts. The chain recombines TRBV5-8 with TRBJ2-2; D is undetermined. This CDR3 has 13 amino acids. Deletions cut 0 bases from V and 5 bases from J, with 5 bases between. Looked up from germline, CDR1 is SGHTS and CDR2 is YDEGEE. CDR3 bases: TGTGCCAGCAGCTTGGTCGGAACCGGGGAGCTGTTTTTT. This encodes CASSLVGTGELFF.

Of note for this clonotype: Since the CDR3 does not end with the conserved phenylalanine or tryptophan, this likely comes from a read error. V usage is TRBV11-1 and J usage is TRBJ2-3; D unclear. V was cut by 1 base and J by 6 bases, with 2 bases left in between. From germline, CDR1 is SGHAT and CDR2 FQDESV (reference sequence). CDR3 length: 11 residues. CDR3 in DNA: TGTGCCAGCAGCTTAGGCGATACGCAGTATCTT. This translates into CASSLGDTQYL.

This clonotype was seen many times. The V call is TRBV18, the J call TRBJ2-2; TRBD1 aligns across 10 bases. CDR1 KGHSH and CDR2 LQKENI come from the germline V gene. The CDR3 totals 16 residues. J was trimmed by 9 bases and V by 3 bases; bases with no gene match: 10. DNA of the CDR3: TGTGCCAGCTCACCGACTAACGGACAGGGGGGCCGGGAGCTGTTTTTT. Translating it yields CASSPTNGQGGRELFF.

This clonotype was observed a few times. The chain carries TRBV6-1 and TRBJ1-5, with 10 positions matching TRBD1. Unmatched junction bases numbered 2, after V lost 7 bases and J lost 2 bases. The CDR3 contains 14 residues. From germline, CDR1 is MNHNS and CDR2 SASEGT. The CDR3 here is CASTGTGGNQPQHF. The CDR3 DNA reads as TGTGCCAGCACCGGGACAGGGGGCAATCAGCCCCAGCATTTT.

The chain has TRBV7-9 and TRBJ1-3; unclear D gene. Germline V CDR1 and CDR2: SEHNR, FQNEAQ (reference sequence). This CDR3 comprises 14 residues. Trimming took 0 bases from V and 8 from J, leaving 11 bases between them. CDR3 DNA sequence: TGTGCCAGCAGCTTAGCCATGTATGGCTACACCATATATTTT. This sequence encodes CASSLAMYGYTIYF.

At least ten counts were recorded for this clonotype. The rearrangement links TRBV6-5 to TRBJ2-2, with D perhaps being TRBD1 or TRBD2 (5 bases each). V lost 7 bases, J lost 5 bases, and 11 bases lay in between. CDR3 length: 13 amino acids. Germline V gene sequence: CDR1 MNHEY, CDR2 SVGAGI. In nucleotides, the CDR3 is TGTGCCAGCATCAAAGAGGGGACCGGGGAGCTGTTTTTT. It is translated as CASIKEGTGELFF.

The V and J genes are TRBV5-6 and TRBJ2-5; D is perhaps TRBD1 or TRBD2 (5 bases each). This CDR3 contains 15 residues. V was clipped by 0 bases and J by 5 bases, with 14 bases between them. Per the germline V gene, CDR1 is SGHDT and CDR2 is YYEEEE. The CDR3 DNA reads TGTGCCAGCAGCTTGGTGGGACCGGGTACGGAGACCCAGTACTTC. This encodes CASSLVGPGTETQYF.

The chain combines TRBV20-1 with TRBJ2-1; 7 bases are shared with TRBD2. The CDR3 is 15 residues long. V shed 1 base, J shed 3 bases, and the junction held 6 bases outside the gene matches. Germline V gene lookup returns CDR1 DFQATT and CDR2 SNEGSKA (reference sequence). This CDR3 reads CSARVGAGFYNEQFF. The CDR3 nucleotides read TGCAGTGCTAGAGTGGGAGCGGGATTCTACAATGAGCAGTTCTTC.

This clonotype was seen repeatedly, ten times or more. This sequence joins TRBV18 and TRBJ2-3; D may be TRBD1 (5 bases). Trimming shortened V by 3 bases and J by 4 bases, and 8 bases separated the two germline ends. Germline-derived CDR1 and CDR2 are KGHSH and LQKENI. CDR3 length: 13 residues. CDR3 in amino acids: CASSPQGADTQYF. Here the CDR3 DNA reads TGTGCCAGCTCACCCCAGGGTGCAGATACGCAGTATTTT.

This clonotype has ten or more counts. The chain combines TRBV9 with TRBJ2-3; D possibly matches TRBD1 or TRBD2 (6 bases each). CDR1 SGDLS and CDR2 YYNGEE come from the germline V gene. V shed 1 base and J shed 0 bases, with 12 bases lying between them. The CDR3 consists of 16 residues. The CDR3 DNA sequence: TGTGCCAGCAGCGTAAACGTGGGGGGCAGCACAGATACGCAGTATTTT. The encoded protein is CASSVNVGGSTDTQYF.

On this clonotype: This may be a read error, as it is one base from a much larger clone. As the CDR3 is not closed by the conserved phenylalanine or tryptophan, this likely results from a read error. The chain is built from TRBV3-1 and TRBJ1-2; D is unclear. Germline V gene lookup returns CDR1 LGHDT and CDR2 YNNKEL (reference sequence). Trimming took off 3 bases at V and 1 base at J, with 6 bases between the two ends. The CDR3 runs to 13 residues. The CDR3 DNA reads TGTGCCAGCAGCCACAACGGTAACTATGGCTACACCCTC. This gives the protein CASSHNGNYGYTL.

There are many counts of this clonotype. The chain links TRBV19 to TRBJ2-3; 7 bases match TRBD2. There are 16 residues in the CDR3. Trimming at V came to 3 bases and at J to 2 bases, leaving 8 bases not matched to a gene. Per the germline V gene, CDR1 is LNHDA and CDR2 is SQIVND (reference sequence). The CDR3 here is CASSIFGTKVTDTQYF. The CDR3 coding sequence is TGTGCCAGTAGTATTTTTGGGACTAAAGTCACAGATACGCAGTATTTT.

Comments on this clonotype: Without the conserved terminal phenylalanine or tryptophan, this CDR3 likely stems from a read error. The chain uses TRBV11-1 and TRBJ1-2; D unclear. V was shortened by 5 bases and J by 6 bases, with 25 bases between the two germline ends. The CDR3 loop spans 17 amino acids. CDR1 and CDR2 from the germline V gene are SGHAT and FQDESV (reference sequence). The CDR3 nucleotides read TGTGCCAGCAGCCAAGACTATGGGCCGGGAGTCGGCGATGGCTACACCCTC. This encodes CASSQDYGPGVGDGYTL.

Concerning this clonotype: Compared with germline, one end of the junction differs, possibly owing to a read error. The chain links TRBV7-2 to TRBJ2-6, with 9 bases that match TRBD1. This CDR3 has 17 amino acids. In germline, CDR1 is SGHTA, CDR2 FQGNSA. The CDR3 reads CASRKGTGISGANALTF. CDR3 coding DNA: TGCGCCAGCAGAAAGGGGACAGGGATATCTGGGGCCAACGCCCTGACTTTC. The variable domain in full, completed from reference TRBV7-2 and TRBJ2-6, reads GAGVSQSPSNKVTEKGKDVELRCDPISGHTALYWYRQSLGQGLEFLIYFQGNSAPDKSGLPSDRFSAERTGGSVSTLTIQRTQQEDSAVYLCASRKGTGISGANALTFGAGSRLTVL.

This clonotype was recorded at least ten times. In nucleotides, the CDR3 is TGTGCCAGTAGCAAACAGGGGCGTAACAATCAGCCCCAGCATTTT. This sequence encodes CASSKQGRNNQPQHF. This rearrangement joins TRBV19 to TRBJ1-5; 7 bases fit TRBD1. Per the germline V gene, CDR1 is LNHDA and CDR2 is SQIVND (reference sequence). Losses at the gene ends were 6 bases for V and 3 bases for J; bases not matched to a gene: 8. This CDR3 comprises 15 residues.